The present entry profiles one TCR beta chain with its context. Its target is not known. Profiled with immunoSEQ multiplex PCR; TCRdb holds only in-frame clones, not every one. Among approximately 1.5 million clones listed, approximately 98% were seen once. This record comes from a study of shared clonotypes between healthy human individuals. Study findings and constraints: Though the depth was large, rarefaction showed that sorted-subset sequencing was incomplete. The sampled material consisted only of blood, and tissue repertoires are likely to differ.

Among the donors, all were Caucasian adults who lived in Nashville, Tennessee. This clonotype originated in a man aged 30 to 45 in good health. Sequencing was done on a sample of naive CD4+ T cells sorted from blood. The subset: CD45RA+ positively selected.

CDR3 in amino acids: CASSLRQNTEAFF. CDR3 coding DNA: TGTGCCAGCAGCTTACGGCAGAACACTGAAGCTTTCTTT. The chain carries TRBV7-2 and TRBJ1-1, with unresolved D. The CDR3 has 13 residues. Germline-derived CDR1 and CDR2 are SGHTA and FQGNSA. The V end lost 2 bases, the J end lost 1 base, and 5 bases lay between the germline ends.